Each of the 15 T cell receptor beta chains below was sequenced from the same sample in a study of radiotherapy plus CTLA-4 blockade in lung cancer. The protocol was immunoSEQ multiplex PCR, while the TCRdb copy is restricted to in-frame clones and leaves out a portion. Of roughly 32,000 clones in the sample, 81% were seen once. Sequenced material: peripheral blood, taken from a patient treated with radiotherapy plus ipilimumab. All receptors derive from a human donor with non-small cell lung cancer that progressed on radiotherapy plus ipilimumab.

This chain joins TRBV5-1 and TRBJ2-3; a possible D gene is TRBD2 (5 bases). The CDR3 is 13 amino acids. CDR1 SGHRS and CDR2 YFSETQ come from the germline V gene. V lost 7 bases and J 2 bases, leaving 11 bases between the germline ends. CDR3 sequence reads: CASSTGVTDTQYF. For the CDR3, the DNA is TGCGCCAGCTCCACCGGGGTCACAGATACGCAGTATTTT.

The chain has TRBV6-6 and TRBJ2-3, with unresolved D. The germline V gene encodes CDR1 MNHNY and CDR2 SVGAGI (reference sequence). This CDR3 comprises 12 residues. The V and J ends lost 3 bases and 7 bases respectively, with 8 bases between them. The CDR3 bases are TGTGCCAGCAGTTATGGCAGGTATACGCAGTATTTT. The encoded protein is CASSYGRYTQYF.

This chain links TRBV6-1 with TRBJ2-1; a possible D gene is TRBD1 (5 bases). Trimming took 4 bases from V and 8 from J, leaving 15 bases between them. CDR3 length: 14 amino acids. Germline CDR1 reads MNHNS; CDR2 reads SASEGT. The CDR3 coding sequence is TGTGCCAGCAGTGTCCTCCGACAGAGCGATGAGCAGTTCTTC. This translates into CASSVLRQSDEQFF.

The gene calls are TRBV9 and TRBJ1-3, with D possibly TRBD1 on 6 matching bases. Germline V gene data show CDR1 as SGDLS and CDR2 as YYNGEE. The CDR3 consists of 16 residues. The V gene lost 3 bases and the J gene lost 1 base, with 14 bases spanning the gap. CDR3 bases: TGTGCCAGCAGCGCCGGACAGATTTCTTCTGGAAACACCATATATTTT. Translated, it gives CASSAGQISSGNTIYF.

The chain employs TRBV6-1 and TRBJ1-2, with 7 bases identical to TRBD1. This CDR3 has 12 residues. Germline V gene data show CDR1 as MNHNS and CDR2 as SASEGT. The V and J ends lost 7 bases and 2 bases, in that order; junction bases with no gene match: 1. CDR3 DNA sequence: TGTGCCAGCACACAGGGGAACTATGGCTACACCTTC. It specifies CASTQGNYGYTF.

The V gene is TRBV19, the J gene TRBJ2-5; 7 bases fit TRBD1. Germline lookup yields CDR1 LNHDA and CDR2 SQIVND (reference sequence). The CDR3 is 15 amino acids. V gave up 5 bases and J gave up 5 bases; unmatched junction bases: 11. The CDR3 sequence is CASSPRTGARETQYF. Written as DNA, the CDR3 is TGTGCCAGTAGTCCAAGAACAGGGGCACGGGAGACCCAGTACTTC.

CDR3 sequence reads: CASSDTAGYGYTF. CDR3 coding DNA: TGTGCCAGCAGCGATACAGCGGGCTATGGCTACACCTTC. The chain couples TRBV6-5 to TRBJ1-2; D gene unclear. The CDR3 loop spans 13 amino acids. V was trimmed by 6 bases and J by 4 bases, leaving 12 bases between them. Germline CDR1 is MNHEY and CDR2 is SVGAGI.

This clone was detected a few times. J is TRBJ2-5 and V is TRBV5-6; D is perhaps TRBD1 (5 bases). The CDR3 loop spans 14 amino acids. Trimming stripped 0 bases from V and 6 bases from J, with 12 bases between. Germline loops: CDR1 SGHDT, CDR2 YYEEEE. CDR3 coding DNA: TGTGCCAGCAGCTTGGGCAGGGTTGGGAAGACCCAGTACTTC. Protein: CASSLGRVGKTQYF.

The genes are TRBV7-6 and TRBJ2-2; possibly TRBD1 for D (5 bases). V lost 5 bases, J lost 0 bases, and 13 bases lay in between. Per germline, CDR1 SGHVS and CDR2 FNYEAQ. This CDR3 spans 16 amino acids. CDR3 bases: TGTGCCAGCAGCGATTTTAGGGGTACGAACACCGGGGAGCTGTTTTTT. Its translation is CASSDFRGTNTGELFF. The full variable domain, rest sourced from reference TRBV7-6 and TRBJ2-2, is GAGVSQSPRYKVTKRGQDVALRCDPISGHVSLYWYRQALGQGPEFLTYFNYEAQQDKSGLPNDRFSAERPEGSISTLTIQRTEQRDSAMYRCASSDFRGTNTGELFFGEGSRLTVL.

This chain links TRBV29-1 with TRBJ1-1; D is possibly TRBD1 (6 bases). There are 17 residues in the CDR3. The V gene's germline CDR1 is SQVTM and CDR2 ANQGSEA. The ends were cut back, 4 bases at V and 1 base at J, with 22 bases in the middle. CDR3 coding DNA: TGCAGCGTTGTGTTAGAAACAGGGCGCCCTTCGAACACTGAAGCTTTCTTT. Its translation: CSVVLETGRPSNTEAFF.

This clone was recorded once. The chain has TRBV19 and TRBJ1-5; 7 bases line up with TRBD1. Trimming cost V 1 base and J 0 bases; bases outside gene matches: 3. Germline V gene sequence: CDR1 LNHDA, CDR2 SQIVND (reference sequence). The CDR3 covers 16 residues. The CDR3 protein is CASSIGGTDSNQPQHF. The DNA for the CDR3 is TGTGCCAGTAGTATAGGGGGGACAGATAGCAATCAGCCCCAGCATTTT.

The sample holds one count of this clone. The chain uses TRBV5-1 and TRBJ1-6; 11 bases align to TRBD1. Germline V gene data show CDR1 as SGHRS and CDR2 as YFSETQ. Unmatched junction bases numbered 3, after V lost 4 bases and J lost 6 bases. CDR3 length: 15 residues. CDR3 DNA sequence: TGCGCCAGCAGCGGACAGGGGGCGTTTAATTCACCCCTCCACTTT. This gives the protein CASSGQGAFNSPLHF.

Only a few counts were recorded for this clone. The V and J genes are TRBV27 and TRBJ2-6, with a possible D match to TRBD2 (6 bases). There are 13 residues in the CDR3. V lost 2 bases, J lost 15 bases, and 14 bases lay in between. Germline CDR1 reads MNHEY; CDR2 reads SMNVEV (reference sequence). CDR3 sequence: CASSLGGLGALTF. CDR3 sequence (DNA): TGTGCCAGCAGTTTAGGAGGGCTGGGTGCCCTGACTTTC. The complete variable domain, with remaining parts taken from reference TRBV27 and TRBJ2-6, reads EAQVTQNPRYLITVTGKKLTVTCSQNMNHEYMSWYRQDPGLGLRQIYYSMNVEVTDKGDVPEGYKVSRKEKRNFPLILESPSPNQTSLYFCASSLGGLGALTFGAGSRLTVL.

The chain uses TRBV18 and TRBJ2-7, with D hard to call. CDR1 is KGHSH and CDR2 is LQKENI in the germline V gene. The CDR3 is made up of 13 amino acids. Deletions cut 6 bases from V and 2 bases from J, with 11 bases between. Written as DNA, the CDR3 is TGTGCCAGCTCCCCCTTCGAGGCCTACGAGCAGTACTTC. Translated: CASSPFEAYEQYF.

There are a few counts of this clone. This chain links TRBV19 with TRBJ2-3; TRBD2 matches 10 bases. The CDR3 sequence is 14 residues long. Trimming removed 7 bases from V and 0 bases from J; junction bases left unmatched: 1. Looked up from germline, CDR1 is LNHDA and CDR2 is SQIVND (reference sequence). This chain's CDR3 is CASKRGGSTDTQYF. CDR3 nucleotides: TGTGCCAGTAAGCGGGGGGGCAGCACAGATACGCAGTATTTT.